This passage covers 11 T cell receptor beta chains from one sample sequenced in a study of blood T cells in healthy people across ages. A sample-barcoded 5' primer and a J-beta primer mix were used in a second PCR of roughly 7 to 11 cycles. From the 5' RACE reads, TCRdb called clonotypes with MiXCR, one entry per CDR3 protein. The data contain around 780,000 distinct CDR3 sequences, around a quarter of them seen just once; the ten biggest clones take up around 3%. The same sample was also used in a study of T cells of mothers and their children.

The sequencing sample was made of blood. The receptors originated from a boy between 10 and 17 years old in good health.

This clonotype occurred once. The CDR3 carries no conserved terminal phenylalanine or tryptophan, so it likely arises from a read error. The chain carries TRBV12-3 or TRBV12-4 and TRBJ2-5; D gene uncertain. V gave up 5 bases and J gave up 0 bases, with 7 bases separating them. This CDR3 region has 13 residues. The CDR3 loop reads CASSRQYQETQYL. DNA of the CDR3: TGTGCCAGCAGTCGGCAGTACCAAGAGACCCAGTACCTC.

This clonotype was recorded a few times. The rearrangement uses TRBV6-5 and TRBJ1-1; 7 nucleotides line up with TRBD1. With 6 bases clipped from V and 6 bases from J, the junction kept 4 bases outside the gene matches. Germline lookup yields CDR1 MNHEY and CDR2 SVGAGI. The CDR3 covers 12 residues. CDR3 loop: CASRRQGSEAFF. Written as DNA, the CDR3 is TGTGCCAGCAGGCGACAGGGATCTGAAGCTTTCTTT.

This clonotype is medium-sized. This chain connects TRBV14 to TRBJ2-5; no clear D. The CDR3 is 13 residues long. Per germline, CDR1 SGHDN and CDR2 FVKESK. Trimming cost V 4 bases and J 2 bases, with 8 bases left between them. CDR3: CASSLTEQETQYF. In DNA form, the CDR3 reads TGTGCCAGCAGCCTAACAGAACAAGAGACCCAGTACTTC.

V is TRBV10-3 and J is TRBJ2-5; no clear D. This CDR3 spans 13 amino acids. The V end lost 0 bases, the J end lost 5 bases, and 7 bases lay between the germline ends. The germline CDR1 and CDR2 sequences are ENHRY and SYGVKD. CDR3 in DNA: TGTGCCATCAGTGAGTCGACGGTCGAGACCCAGTACTTC. It yields the protein CAISESTVETQYF.

The rearrangement links TRBV12-3 or TRBV12-4 to TRBJ2-1, with 8 bases identical to TRBD2. The CDR3 runs 16 residues. Unmatched junction bases numbered 10, after V lost 6 bases and J lost 3 bases. The CDR3 DNA sequence: TGTGCCAGCAGCCGGACCACCGGGACTAGCTACAATGAGCAGTTCTTC. Its protein is CASSRTTGTSYNEQFF.

This clonotype has more than one count but fewer than ten. The junction shows a germline mismatch at one end, possibly a read error. This rearrangement joins TRBV20-1 to TRBJ2-7, with 9 bases aligning to TRBD1. The CDR3 sequence is 12 residues long. Germline V lookup: CDR1 DFQATT, CDR2 SNEGSKA (reference sequence). The CDR3 nucleotides are TGCAGTGCCAGTGGACAGGGGTACGAGCAGCACTTC. Amino acids: CSASGQGYEQHF.

The chain links TRBV27 to TRBJ2-5; D is uncertain. CDR1 and CDR2 (germline): MNHEY, SMNVEV (reference sequence). The V end was cut by 2 bases, the J end by 4 bases, with 11 bases between. This CDR3 spans 14 amino acids. The CDR3 sequence: CASSLRVHGETQYF. DNA of the CDR3: TGTGCCAGCAGTTTAAGGGTTCACGGAGAGACCCAGTACTTC.

In its sample, this clonotype was seen once. V gene TRBV12-3 or TRBV12-4 combines with J gene TRBJ2-5, with D uncertain. Judging by the DNA end, TRBJ2-7 fits better; the J call may be wrong. The CDR3 loop spans 13 amino acids. CDR3 protein: CASRTTQSYEQYF. The DNA of the CDR3 is TGTGCCAGCAGGACGACTCAATCCTACGAGCAGTACTTC.

This clonotype appeared many times. At one end the junction does not follow the germline gene, possibly because of a read error. V is TRBV2 and J is TRBJ2-5; a possible D gene is TRBD1 (6 bases). CDR3 length: 12 residues. Germline CDR1 is SNHLY and CDR2 is FYNNEI. The CDR3 DNA reads as TGTGCTAGCAGTAGGGGGCAAGAGACCCAGTACTTC. Protein: CASSRGQETQYF.

As concerns this clonotype: Because the CDR3 is missing its conserved closing phenylalanine or tryptophan, this is likely a read error. The chain links TRBV7-9 to TRBJ2-5; D is undetermined. The CDR3 is 13 amino acids. Per the germline V gene, CDR1 is SEHNR and CDR2 is FQNEAQ (reference sequence). The V end was cut by 5 bases, the J end by 1 base, with 8 bases between. The DNA for the CDR3 is TGTGCCAGCAGCCCCCTGTCCCAAGAGACCCAGTACCTC. Translation: CASSPLSQETQYL.

The table lists this clonotype with a few counts. The J gene is TRBJ2-5, the V gene TRBV6-6; TRBD1 might be the D (6 bases). CDR3 length: 16 residues. Germline loops: CDR1 MNHNY, CDR2 SVGAGI (reference sequence). The V end was cut by 8 bases, the J end by 1 base, with 20 bases between. Here the CDR3 DNA reads TGTGCCAGCTCCCCCTTGGGGGCGTTCAGCCAAGAGACCCAGTACTTC. It translates to CASSPLGAFSQETQYF.